This T cell receptor (beta chain) was sequenced in a study of STAT5B mutations in CD4+ large granular lymphocyte leukemia. Findings of the study overall: Compared with healthy controls (2/35), patient top clones favored TRBV06 (8/27).

Of note for this clone: What it binds is unknown.

The repertoire was sequenced with immunoSEQ multiplex PCR; TCRdb's copy has only in-frame clones and lacks some. The sample includes about 40,000 clones, approximately 84% of them seen just once. CDR3 length equals 17 residues. Germline V gene lookup returns CDR1 LNHDA and CDR2 SQIVND (reference sequence). The V gene end was trimmed by 0 bases and the J gene end by 6 bases; junction bases not matched to a gene: 7. Sequencing was done on a sample of CD4+ T cells from blood buffy coats. This receptor was obtained from a human donor in good health. The V call is TRBV19, the J call TRBJ2-3, with 12 bases lining up with TRBD2. As DNA, the CDR3 is TGTGCCAGTAGTATAGATCCGGCTAGCGGGGGGGTTGATACGCAGTATTTT. It codes for CASSIDPASGGVDTQYF. Complete variable domain (other parts from reference TRBV19 and TRBJ2-3): DGGITQSPKYLFRKEGQNVTLSCEQNLNHDAMYWYRQDPGQGLRLIYYSQIVNDFQKGDIAEGYSVSREKKESFPLTVTSAQKNPTAFYLCASSIDPASGGVDTQYFGPGTRLTVL.